This T cell receptor beta chain was found in a study of blood T cell dynamics during melanoma immunotherapy. Points from the study as a whole: The study could not tell melanoma-specific clones from general immune activation.

Comment on this clone: Its antigen remains unidentified.

Regarding time point: pre-treatment baseline. Prior systemic cancer therapy, immunosuppressant use and other active malignancies excluded patients. This CDR3 comprises 14 residues. From germline, CDR1 is LNHNV and CDR2 YYDKDF (reference sequence). Trimming removed 0 bases from V and 4 bases from J, with 6 bases in between. The data were produced by immunoSEQ multiplex PCR, yet TCRdb's version contains in-frame clones alone and is incomplete. The sample holds roughly 5,000 clones, approximately 84% seen once. The sequence was collected from a human donor with melanoma. V usage is TRBV15 and J usage is TRBJ2-2; D gene uncertain. The sequencing here drew on blood, taken from a patient treated with checkpoint blockade. CDR3 in DNA: TGTGCCACCAGCAGAGATAGGGTCACCGGGGAGCTGTTTTTT. Protein: CATSRDRVTGELFF.